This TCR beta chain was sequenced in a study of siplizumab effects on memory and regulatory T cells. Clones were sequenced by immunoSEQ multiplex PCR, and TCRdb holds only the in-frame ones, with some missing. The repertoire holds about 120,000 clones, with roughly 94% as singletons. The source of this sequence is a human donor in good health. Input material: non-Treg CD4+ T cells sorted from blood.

CDR3 loop: CASSFSNFQGEQYF. In nucleotides, the CDR3 is TGTGCCAGCAGCTTTTCAAACTTTCAGGGGGAGCAGTACTTC. This chain connects TRBV7-2 to TRBJ2-7; the D gene is possibly TRBD1 (6 bases). Per germline, CDR1 SGHTA and CDR2 FQGNSA. The V end was cut by 3 bases, the J end by 7 bases, with 16 bases between. This CDR3 has 14 amino acids. The complete variable domain, with remaining parts taken from reference TRBV7-2 and TRBJ2-7, reads GAGVSQSPSNKVTEKGKDVELRCDPISGHTALYWYRQSLGQGLEFLIYFQGNSAPDKSGLPSDRFSAERTGGSVSTLTIQRTQQEDSAVYLCASSFSNFQGEQYFGPGTRLTVT.